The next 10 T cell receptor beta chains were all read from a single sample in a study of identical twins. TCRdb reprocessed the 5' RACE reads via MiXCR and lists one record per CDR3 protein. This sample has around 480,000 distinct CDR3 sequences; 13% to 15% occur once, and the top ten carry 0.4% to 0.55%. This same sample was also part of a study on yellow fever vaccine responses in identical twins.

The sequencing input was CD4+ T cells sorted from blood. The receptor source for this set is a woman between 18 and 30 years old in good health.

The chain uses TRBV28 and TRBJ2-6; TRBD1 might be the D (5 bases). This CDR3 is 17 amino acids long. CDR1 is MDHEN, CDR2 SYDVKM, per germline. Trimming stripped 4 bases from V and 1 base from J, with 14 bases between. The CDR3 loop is CASSSSFRVSGANVLTF. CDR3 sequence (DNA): TGTGCCAGCAGTTCCTCCTTCAGGGTTTCTGGGGCCAACGTCCTGACTTTC.

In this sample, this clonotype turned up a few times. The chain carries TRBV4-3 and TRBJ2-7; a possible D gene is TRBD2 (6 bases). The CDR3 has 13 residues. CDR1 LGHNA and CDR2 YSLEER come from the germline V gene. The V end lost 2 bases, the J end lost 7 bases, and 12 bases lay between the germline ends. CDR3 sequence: CASSQTLALEQYF. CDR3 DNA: TGCGCCAGCAGCCAAACGCTAGCGCTGGAGCAGTACTTC.

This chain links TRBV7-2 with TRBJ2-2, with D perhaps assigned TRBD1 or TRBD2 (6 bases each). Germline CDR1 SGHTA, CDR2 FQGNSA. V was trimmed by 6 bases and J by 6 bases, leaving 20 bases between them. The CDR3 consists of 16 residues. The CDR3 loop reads CASSLSQGGVSGELFF. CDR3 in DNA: TGTGCCAGCAGTTTGTCACAGGGAGGAGTCTCCGGGGAGCTGTTTTTT.

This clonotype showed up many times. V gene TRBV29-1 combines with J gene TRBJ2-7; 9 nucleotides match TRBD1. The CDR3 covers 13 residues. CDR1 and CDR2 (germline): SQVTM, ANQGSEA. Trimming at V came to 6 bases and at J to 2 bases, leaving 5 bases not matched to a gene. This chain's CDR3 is CSVTGTGPYEQYF. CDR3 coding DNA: TGCAGCGTCACCGGGACAGGGCCCTACGAGCAGTACTTC.

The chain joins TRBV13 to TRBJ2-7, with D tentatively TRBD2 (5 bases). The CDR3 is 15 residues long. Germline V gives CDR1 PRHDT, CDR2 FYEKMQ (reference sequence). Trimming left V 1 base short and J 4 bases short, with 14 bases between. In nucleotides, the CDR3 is TGTGCCAGCAGCTTAGTGGGGAGCGCGACTTACGAGCAGTACTTC. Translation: CASSLVGSATYEQYF. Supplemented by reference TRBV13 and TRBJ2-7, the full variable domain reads AAGVIQSPRHLIKEKRETATLKCYPIPRHDTVYWYQQGPGQDPQFLISFYEKMQSDKGSIPDRFSAQQFSDYHSELNMSSLELGDSALYFCASSLVGSATYEQYFGPGTRLTVT.

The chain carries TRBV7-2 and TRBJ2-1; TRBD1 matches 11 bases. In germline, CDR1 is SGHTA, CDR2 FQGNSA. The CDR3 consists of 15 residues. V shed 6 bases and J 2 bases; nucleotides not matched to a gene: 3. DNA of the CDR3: TGTGCCAGCAGGCGGACAGGGGGCACCTACAATGAGCAGTTCTTC. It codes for CASRRTGGTYNEQFF.

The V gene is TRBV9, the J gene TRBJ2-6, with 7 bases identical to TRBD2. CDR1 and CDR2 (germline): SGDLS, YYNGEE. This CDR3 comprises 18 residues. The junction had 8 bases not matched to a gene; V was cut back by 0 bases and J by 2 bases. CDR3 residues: CASSVEDPGGPGANVLTF. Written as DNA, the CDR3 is TGTGCCAGCAGCGTAGAGGACCCGGGAGGACCTGGGGCCAACGTCCTGACTTTC.

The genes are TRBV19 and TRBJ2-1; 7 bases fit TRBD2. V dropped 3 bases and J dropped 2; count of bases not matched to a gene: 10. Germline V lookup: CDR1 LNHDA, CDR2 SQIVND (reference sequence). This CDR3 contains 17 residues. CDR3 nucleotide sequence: TGTGCCAGTAGTATTATAGGATCGGGACTAACCTACAATGAGCAGTTCTTC. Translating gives CASSIIGSGLTYNEQFF.

CDR3 nucleotides: TGTGCCATCAGTGCAGGACTACGCCGCACCAGTTTAGGGGAGACCCAGTACTTC. Amino acid sequence: CAISAGLRRTSLGETQYF. This chain connects TRBV10-3 to TRBJ2-5; a weak D match, TRBD2 (6 bases). V lost 4 bases, J lost 5 bases, and 26 bases lay in between. Germline loops: CDR1 ENHRY, CDR2 SYGVKD. This CDR3 is 18 amino acids long.

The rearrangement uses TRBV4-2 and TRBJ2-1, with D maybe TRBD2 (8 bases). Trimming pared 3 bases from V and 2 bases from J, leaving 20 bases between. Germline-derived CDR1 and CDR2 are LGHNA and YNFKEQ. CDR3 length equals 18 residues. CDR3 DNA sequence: TGTGCCAGCAGCCAGTCGGGAGGGGGCCAAGGGGCCTACAATGAGCAGTTCTTC. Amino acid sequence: CASSQSGGGQGAYNEQFF.